This paragraph covers one TCR beta chain sequence. Its target antigen remains unknown. No clone much larger than this one lies a single base away; base qualities are absent. The data were taken from a study of PD-1 blockade in mismatch repair-deficient tumors (TCRdb year 2017). Some background on the complete study: Between late 2013 and September 2016, the trial enrolled around 89 consecutive patients with 12 mismatch repair-deficient cancer types, every one of whom had been previously treated and was progressing. Tumor-associated T cell clones in the peripheral blood of patients responding to PD-1 blockade were tracked using deep sequencing of TCR CDR3 regions. What the study reported, not specific to this receptor: Tumor-resident clones, often undetectable in blood before treatment, expanded rapidly after pembrolizumab and then contracted, generally before radiologic responses.

For each enrolled patient, mismatch repair deficiency was established using either polymerase chain reaction or immunohistochemistry. TCR sequencing was carried out for a few patients who responded to pembrolizumab therapy. In the phase II trial, pembrolizumab PD-1 blockade was tested prospectively in advanced mismatch repair-deficient cancers, no matter which tissue of origin the cancers came from. Peripheral blood T cell samples were collected serially, before PD-1 blockade began and at several time points afterward. Blood sampling times were reported as weeks after the first pembrolizumab dose. The CDR3 goes from the cysteine to the phenylalanine over 14 residues. The only DNA kept is the CDR3, 42 bases in frame from the first base. At the junction V is shortened by 4 bases and J by 7 bases; bases outside the gene matches: 2. The germline V gene (reference sequence) supplies CDR1 MNHEY and CDR2 SMNVEV.

Library generation was performed with the immunoSEQ multiplex PCR assay. TCRdb retrieved this table from immuneACCESS and kept in-frame rearrangements only. Not all clones are present; in checked studies, unresolved V genes account for under half, and no reason is known for the remainder. This sample lists roughly 120,000 clones; around nine tenths were detected once. Over 9.5% of the sample goes to the ten largest clones. The V and J segments used are TRBV27 and TRBJ2-3, and 13 bases in between align with TRBD2. The source is an adult with mismatch repair-deficient cancer. The sample consisted of peripheral blood, taken about 17 months after starting pembrolizumab. CDR3 reads: CASSWTSGGHTQYF. The DNA sequence is as follows: TGTGCCAGCAGTTGGACTAGCGGGGGACATACGCAGTATTTT.